The 18 T cell receptor beta chains listed next were all sequenced from one sample in a study of graft-versus-host responses after intestinal transplantation. Here immunoSEQ multiplex PCR was the method, and the copy in TCRdb shows in-frame clones only, minus some. The sample contains 45,000 to 55,000 clones, roughly 93% of which appear only once. The source was PBMCs, collected roughly 760 days after a first intestinal transplant, on the day of a second. The receptors were gathered from a human patient who received an intestinal transplant, so some T cells may come from the graft donor.

The J gene is TRBJ1-5, the V gene TRBV27; 8 bases are a match to TRBD1. The V segment lost 0 bases and the J segment 4 bases; nucleotides outside the gene matches: 2. In germline, CDR1 is MNHEY, CDR2 SMNVEV (reference sequence). The CDR3 runs 15 residues. In DNA form, the CDR3 reads TGTGCCAGCAGTTTATCCGACAGGGGAAATCAGCCCCAGCATTTT. Translating gives CASSLSDRGNQPQHF.

V and J are TRBV6-5 and TRBJ1-1, with no clear D. Germline V gives CDR1 MNHEY, CDR2 SVGAGI. The CDR3 spans 13 residues. Trimming left V 7 bases short and J 1 base short, with 10 bases between. CDR3 in amino acids: CASKLLTNTEAFF. CDR3 nucleotides: TGTGCCAGCAAACTACTCACGAACACTGAAGCTTTCTTT.

The rearrangement links TRBV7-9 to TRBJ1-4; D gene ambiguous. The germline V and J ends were trimmed by 2 bases and 8 bases, with 24 bases remaining between them. The CDR3 is made up of 18 amino acids. Germline CDR1 reads SEHNR; CDR2 reads FQNEAQ (reference sequence). This CDR3 is CASSLRTHRDGQEEKLFF. The CDR3 coding sequence is TGTGCCAGCAGCTTAAGAACCCATCGTGACGGGCAAGAGGAAAAACTGTTTTTT.

The chain has TRBV7-3 and TRBJ2-7; the match to TRBD2 covers 9 bases. V trimming: 6 bases; J trimming: 5 bases; junction bases outside the gene matches: 11. Germline values: CDR1 SGHTA, CDR2 FQGTGA. This CDR3 region has 15 residues. DNA for the CDR3: TGTGCCAGCAGTTTAGGGGTGATAGCGGGAGACGAGCAGTACTTC. Protein product: CASSLGVIAGDEQYF.

This rearrangement joins TRBV10-2 to TRBJ1-4, with TRBD1 matching 7 bases. The CDR3 has 15 residues. V lost 10 bases to trimming and J lost 0 bases; unmatched junction nucleotides: 8. The germline gives CDR1 WSHSY, CDR2 SAAADI. CDR3 amino acids: CAITGTASTNEKLFF. The CDR3 nucleotides read TGCGCCATTACCGGGACAGCCTCAACTAATGAAAAACTGTTTTTT.

Concerning this clone: Its ends do not fully match the called genes, so a read error is possible. Other DNA variants within this sample encode the same CDR3. The chain is built from TRBV10-3 and TRBJ2-3; 7 bases are a match to TRBD2. This CDR3 contains 14 residues. Germline V gene lookup returns CDR1 ENHRY and CDR2 SYGVKD. CDR3 loop: CAISDATSTDTQYF. CDR3 nucleotide sequence: TGTGCCATCAGTGACGCGACTAGCACGGATACGCAGTATTTT.

This chain links TRBV18 with TRBJ2-7, with 7 bases aligning to TRBD1. Trimming removed 3 bases from V and 0 bases from J; junction bases left unmatched: 5. Germline-derived CDR1 and CDR2 are KGHSH and LQKENI. The CDR3 has 15 amino acids. In DNA, the CDR3 is TGTGCCAGCTCACCTCGCCAGGGGGTCTCCTACGAGCAGTACTTC. Residues: CASSPRQGVSYEQYF.

The J gene is TRBJ2-7, the V gene TRBV4-1; TRBD1 agrees at 7 bases. Germline V CDR1 and CDR2: MGHRA, YSYEKL. Germline trimming cut 5 bases from V and 0 bases from J; bases unmatched to any gene: 7. The CDR3 contains 15 residues. The CDR3 DNA reads TGCGCCAGCAGCGACGGACAGGACCTCTCCTACGAGCAGTACTTC. It specifies CASSDGQDLSYEQYF.

V and J are TRBV6-1 and TRBJ2-1, with D tentatively TRBD2 (5 bases). The CDR3 is 14 amino acids. CDR1 and CDR2 (germline): MNHNS, SASEGT. Trimming cost V 8 bases and J 7 bases, with 18 bases left between them. The CDR3 region is CASQVREGLNEQFF. CDR3 DNA sequence: TGTGCCAGCCAAGTGAGAGAGGGCCTTAATGAGCAGTTCTTC.

This chain links TRBV9 with TRBJ1-2; D not resolved. The CDR3 loop spans 13 amino acids. V was pared by 3 bases and J by 0 bases, with 6 bases between. The germline CDR1 and CDR2 sequences are SGDLS and YYNGEE. CDR3 in amino acids: CASSATANYGYTF. DNA for the CDR3: TGTGCCAGCAGCGCTACAGCTAACTATGGCTACACCTTC.

The genes are TRBV6-5 and TRBJ2-1; D is unresolved. Germline CDR1 is MNHEY and CDR2 is SVGAGI. CDR3 length: 12 residues. Trimming took 5 bases from V and 8 from J, leaving 10 bases between them. The CDR3 coding sequence is TGTGCCAGCAGTCCTGATCACGATGAGCAGTTCTTC. Translation: CASSPDHDEQFF.

The chain employs TRBV7-2 and TRBJ1-2, with D possibly matching TRBD1 (5 bases). The V and J ends lost 5 bases and 1 base respectively, with 20 bases between them. CDR1 and CDR2 (germline): SGHTA, FQGNSA. The CDR3 consists of 17 residues. The CDR3 DNA follows: TGTGCCAGCAGCCCACACGGGACCTTATCCTTTAACTATGGCTACACCTTC. Translation: CASSPHGTLSFNYGYTF. Combining the CDR3 with reference TRBV7-2 and TRBJ1-2 gives the whole variable domain GAGVSQSPSNKVTEKGKDVELRCDPISGHTALYWYRQSLGQGLEFLIYFQGNSAPDKSGLPSDRFSAERTGGSVSTLTIQRTQQEDSAVYLCASSPHGTLSFNYGYTFGSGTRLTVV.

The gene calls are TRBV29-1 and TRBJ2-7, with TRBD1 as a possible D gene (5 bases). CDR1 is SQVTM, CDR2 ANQGSEA, per germline. The CDR3 runs 12 residues. Trimming removed 4 bases from V and 0 bases from J, with 7 bases in between. The DNA of the CDR3 is TGCAGCGTTGCAGGGTACTCCTACGAGCAGTACTTC. This sequence encodes CSVAGYSYEQYF.

This clone was found a few times. The rearrangement uses TRBV6-1 and TRBJ2-1; perhaps TRBD2 as D (6 bases). From germline, CDR1 is MNHNS and CDR2 SASEGT. This CDR3 spans 15 amino acids. CDR3 DNA: TGTGCAGGCCCGGGAGAGCTCTGGTCCTACAATGAGCAGTTCTTC. This sequence encodes CAGPGELWSYNEQFF.

The chain couples TRBV29-1 to TRBJ1-2; a weak D match, TRBD1 (5 bases). V was shortened by 0 bases and J by 8 bases, with 10 bases between the two germline ends. The CDR3 is made up of 12 amino acids. The germline V gene has CDR1 SQVTM and CDR2 ANQGSEA. The CDR3 region is CSVEEPGRGYTF. CDR3 DNA sequence: TGCAGCGTTGAAGAACCAGGGCGAGGCTACACCTTC.

The J gene is TRBJ1-1, the V gene TRBV30; D is uncertain. With 3 bases removed from V and 3 bases from J, the gap between germline ends came to 5 bases. There are 11 residues in the CDR3. From germline, CDR1 is GTSNPN and CDR2 SVGIG (reference sequence). CDR3 amino acids: CAWRAYTEAFF. The CDR3 DNA follows: TGTGCCTGGAGGGCCTACACTGAAGCTTTCTTT.

The chain has TRBV11-2 and TRBJ2-7; no clear D gene. Germline lookup yields CDR1 SGHAT and CDR2 FQNNGV. The V gene lost 1 base and the J gene lost 0 bases, with 10 bases spanning the gap. CDR3 length: 15 amino acids. The CDR3 spells CASSLASQSSYEQYF. CDR3 DNA sequence: TGTGCCAGCAGCTTAGCATCCCAAAGCTCCTACGAGCAGTACTTC.

The J gene is TRBJ2-5, the V gene TRBV7-3; 10 bases align to TRBD2. The closer fit of TRBJ2-7 to the DNA end suggests the J call may be wrong. The germline CDR1 and CDR2 sequences are SGHTA and FQGTGA. The CDR3 has 16 amino acids. CDR3 in DNA: TGTGCCAGCAGCTTAAGTTCGGCTAGCGGGAGAAACGAGCAGTACTTC. It specifies CASSLSSASGRNEQYF.